This TCR beta chain emerged from a study of cytomegalovirus exposure and HLA in healthy donors. Study findings and constraints: Serostatus for CMV was the only available immune exposure information.

Germline V CDR1 and CDR2: LGHNA, YNFKEQ. V shed 4 bases, J shed 2 bases, and the junction held 6 bases outside the gene matches. This CDR3 spans 16 amino acids. PCR was performed using 60 Vbeta and 13 Jbeta primers. Clones were read by immunoSEQ multiplex PCR, and TCRdb kept only the in-frame ones, dropping some. The sample lists approximately 100,000 clones, roughly 74% occurring once. This clone was seen a few times. The antigen is unknown. The chain uses TRBV4-2 and TRBJ1-4, with 8 bases matching TRBD1. Specimen: PBMCs. This clonotype was sampled from a woman in her thirties or forties in good health and CMV-seronegative. CDR3 residues: CASSLGTGVTNEKLFF. CDR3 DNA sequence: TGTGCCAGCAGCCTAGGGACAGGCGTCACTAATGAAAAACTGTTTTTT.